This TCR beta chain was documented in a study of blood T cell repertoires in COVID-19. About the research overall: Spain, Italy and the United States supplied samples that represented acute and convalescent COVID-19. Sources were T cells, B-cell-depleted T cells, or PBMCs; the material itself was cDNA or gDNA.

Trimming stripped 6 bases from V and 5 bases from J, with 13 bases between. CDR3 length: 13 amino acids. In the authors' workflow: Researchers report that nucleated cell counts were estimated from reference gene primer amplification. Profiling relied on immunoSEQ multiplex PCR, and the TCRdb table lists in-frame clones only, not all of them. The DNA gave D and trimming, while V, J and clone size come from that table. The table lists about 74,000 clones, about 80% of them singletons. The sequence was collected from an elderly man with acute or convalescent COVID-19. The chain employs TRBV12-3 or TRBV12-4 and TRBJ2-5, with D perhaps matching TRBD2 (6 bases). Sequenced material: peripheral blood. The CDR3 region is CASSQGEAETQYF. CDR3 coding DNA: TGTGCCAGCAGCCAAGGGGAGGCGGAGACCCAGTACTTC.